This T cell receptor (beta chain) derives from a study of cytomegalovirus exposure and HLA in healthy donors (dated by TCRdb to about 2017). Study-wide context: A later analysis indicated that the 130 or so validation repertoires were generated on the platform also employed for the approximately 690 repertoires of the first cohort. The study aimed to test whether cataloging public T cell receptors could reveal signatures of past pathogen exposure. Besides the first cohort of around 700 subjects, a separate validation cohort made up of 120 different subjects was used. To predict cytomegalovirus infection status, the study combined high-throughput TCR immunosequencing, statistical association of individual TCRs with disease status, and machine learning.

Overall study outcomes, separate from this receptor: In both the original and validation cohorts, the classifier was reported to diagnose cytomegalovirus status with high specificity and sensitivity. The study gave a list of 150 to 200 TCR beta chains associated with cytomegalovirus. In vitro tests confirmed that three of the cytomegalovirus-associated TCR beta chains recognize cytomegalovirus antigens. A later analysis lacked HLA typing for the validation cohort, so it scored co-occurrence in that cohort across all 110 or so repertoires. According to the authors, the approach could potentially be generalized to other disease states and immunological phenotypes. A later analysis found that TCRs clustered in the first cohort also tended to co-occur in the roughly 120 validation repertoires, with 90% to 95% of cluster scores above 0. While some public TCRs were present in many individuals, most TCR sequences turned up only very rarely across donors.

The CDR3 goes from the cysteine to the phenylalanine over 14 residues. Only the CDR3 part of the read is kept: 42 bases, read in frame from the first base. Based on the germline V gene, the CDR1 and CDR2 sequences are MGHRA and YSYEKL. Trimming at the junction amounts to 0 bases on V and 3 bases on J, and the germline ends lie 9 bases apart. Receptor libraries were prepared by the immunoSEQ multiplex PCR assay. Under the source paper's analysis protocol: A statistical classification framework was developed to diagnose cytomegalovirus status using the catalog of TCR beta chain sequences. TCRdb provides this immuneACCESS table in a form limited to in-frame rearrangements. Some clones are lacking; in checked studies, under half of them reflect an unresolved V gene, and why the rest are absent is not known. V, J and clone size are taken as reported in that table, and D and trimming were inferred from the DNA itself. The sample table records 300,000 to 450,000 clones; around 86% of these occur just once. Under 0.95% of the sample goes to the ten largest clones.

Separate from the approximately 700-subject first cohort, the validation cohort of about 120 subjects was the group to which the donors belonged. The table lists this clone with a count of one. The antigen it binds to is not known. Base qualities are missing; no much larger clone stands one base away. The sequenced sample was PBMCs. This receptor chain uses TRBV4-1 and TRBJ2-7; confidence is insufficient to name the D gene. This TCR was recovered from a woman aged 18 to 35 in good health and CMV-seronegative. The DNA is TGCGCCAGCAGCCAAGATGAACTCGACTACGAGCAGTACTTC. Its product reads: CASSQDELDYEQYF.